This is a list of T cell receptor beta chains from one sample in a study of Tregs in tolerant kidney transplant recipients. The repertoire was sequenced with immunoSEQ multiplex PCR; TCRdb's copy has only in-frame clones and lacks some. The sample lists roughly 68,000 clones, 65% to 85% seen once, with 3.5% to 5.5% in the top ten. Sequenced: CD4+ T cells from blood. The receptors come from a human donor in good health. Each CDR3 is given with its conserved first and last residue. A D gene is named only where the DNA matches it firmly. Expanded clones get a size class; other rows say once, few or many, or leave the size out.

TRBV4-3	TRBJ1-1	once	TRBD1	CASSQESLAQGATEAFF	TGCGCCAGCAGCCAAGAGTCTTTGGCACAGGGGGCGACTGAAGCTTTCTTT
TRBV7-9	TRBJ2-1	-	-	CASRGDGTYNEQFF	TGTGCCAGCAGGGGAGATGGGACCTACAATGAGCAGTTCTTC
TRBV6-5	TRBJ1-5	-	-	CASRRDSNQPQHF	TGTGCCAGCAGACGAGACAGCAATCAGCCCCAGCATTTT
TRBV25-1	TRBJ1-1	-	-	CASRNSPPGTEAFF	TGTGCCAGCAGGAATAGTCCCCCGGGCACTGAAGCTTTCTTT
TRBV7-3	TRBJ2-2	-	-	CASSFIRNTGELFF	TGTGCCAGCAGCTTCATCCGGAACACCGGGGAGCTGTTTTTT
TRBV19	TRBJ2-1	few	TRBD2	CASSPRLAVYNEQFF	TGTGCCAGTAGTCCTCGACTAGCGGTTTACAATGAGCAGTTCTTC
TRBV7-3	TRBJ2-3	-	-	CASSLSMAGSTDTQYF	TGTGCCAGCAGCTTAAGTATGGCGGGGAGCACAGATACGCAGTATTTT
TRBV6-5	TRBJ1-2	once	-	CASSRTGNYGYTF	TGTGCCAGCAGTCGTACAGGGAACTATGGCTACACCTTC
TRBV27	TRBJ2-7	once	-	CASSPDRDYEQYF	TGTGCCAGCAGTCCTGACAGAGATTACGAGCAGTACTTC
TRBV9	TRBJ2-1	-	-	CASTPGAGREQFF	TGTGCCAGCACCCCTGGGGCGGGCCGTGAGCAGTTCTTC
TRBV12-5	TRBJ1-6	-	TRBD1	CASGLVLGQGGSPLHF	TGTGCTAGTGGTTTGGTACTCGGACAGGGTGGCTCACCCCTCCACTTT
TRBV6-5	TRBJ1-5	-	-	CASSVLYSNQPQHF	TGTGCCAGCTCGGTACTCTATAGCAATCAGCCCCAGCATTTT
TRBV27	TRBJ2-5	-	-	CASRRDPAVETQYF	TGTGCCAGCAGACGGGACCCGGCTGTGGAGACCCAGTACTTC
TRBV19	TRBJ2-1	-	TRBD2	CARLPTSGRGNEQFF	TGTGCCAGGTTGCCGACTAGCGGGAGGGGGAATGAGCAGTTCTTC
TRBV5-1	TRBJ2-2	-	-	CASSPGGVGTGELFF	TGCGCCAGCAGCCCCGGCGGGGTGGGAACCGGGGAGCTGTTTTTT
TRBV6-6	TRBJ1-1	few	-	CASQGTTNTEAFF	TGTGCCTCCCAGGGCACCACGAACACTGAAGCTTTCTTT
TRBV6-5	TRBJ2-7	once	-	CASSNSYEQYF	TGTGCCAGCAGTAACTCCTACGAGCAGTACTTC
TRBV18	TRBJ2-2	-	-	CASSPPGVAFTGELFF	TGTGCCAGCTCACCACCTGGGGTGGCGTTCACCGGGGAGCTGTTTTTT
TRBV11-1	TRBJ2-5	-	TRBD2	CASSPTSGGPPTQYF	TGTGCCAGCAGCCCGACTAGCGGGGGCCCTCCGACCCAGTACTTC
TRBV10-3	TRBJ2-7	medium-sized	TRBD2	CAIRGTSARRSEQYF	TGTGCCATCCGTGGGACTAGCGCCCGTCGAAGCGAGCAGTACTTC
TRBV27	TRBJ1-6	-	-	CASTLHWGSYNSPLHF	TGTGCCAGCACCCTCCACTGGGGCTCCTATAATTCACCCCTCCACTTT
TRBV7-8	TRBJ2-7	-	TRBD2	CASSLGGLASYEQYF	TGTGCCAGCAGCTTAGGGGGACTAGCTTCCTACGAGCAGTACTTC
TRBV2	TRBJ1-3	few	-	CASSKGQGNTIYF	TGTGCCAGCAGCAAAGGACAGGGAAACACCATATATTTT
TRBV7-6	TRBJ2-5	-	-	CASSSEIGGLLETQYF	TGTGCCAGCAGTTCGGAGATTGGCGGACTCCTGGAGACCCAGTACTTC
TRBV30	TRBJ1-2	-	-	CAWQVPLHNYGYTF	TGTGCCTGGCAGGTTCCCCTGCATAACTATGGCTACACCTTC
TRBV7-2	TRBJ2-3	-	TRBD2	CASSLDPAGAGTDTQYF	TGTGCCAGCAGCTTAGATCCTGCGGGAGCGGGCACAGATACGCAGTATTTT
TRBV4-1	TRBJ2-7	-	-	CASSPIGGNEQYF	TGCGCCAGCAGCCCTATAGGGGGGAACGAGCAGTACTTC
TRBV5-1	TRBJ1-6	-	-	CASSLAQDRKNSPLHF	TGCGCCAGCAGCTTGGCCCAGGATAGAAAAAATTCACCCCTCCACTTT
TRBV7-2	TRBJ1-5	-	TRBD1	CASSSQGWYNQPQHF	TGTGCCAGCAGCTCACAGGGGTGGTACAATCAGCCCCAGCATTTT
TRBV7-8	TRBJ2-5	-	-	CASSLRGTQETQYF	TGTGCCAGCAGCTTACGCGGGACCCAAGAGACCCAGTACTTC
TRBV5-6	TRBJ1-1	-	-	CASSLGRVNTEAFF	TGTGCCAGCAGCTTAGGACGGGTGAACACTGAAGCTTTCTTT